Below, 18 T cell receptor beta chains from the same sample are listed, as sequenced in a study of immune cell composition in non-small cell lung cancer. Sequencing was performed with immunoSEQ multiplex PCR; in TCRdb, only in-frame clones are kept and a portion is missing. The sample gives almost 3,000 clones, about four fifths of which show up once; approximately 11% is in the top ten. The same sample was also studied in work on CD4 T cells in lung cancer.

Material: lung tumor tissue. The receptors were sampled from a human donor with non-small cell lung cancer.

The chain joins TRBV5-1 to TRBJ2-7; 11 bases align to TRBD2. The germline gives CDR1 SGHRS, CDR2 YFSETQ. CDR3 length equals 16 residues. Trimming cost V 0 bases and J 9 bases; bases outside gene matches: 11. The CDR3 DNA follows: TGCGCCAGCAGCTTGGCGGCTAGCGGGGGGACTGGCTGGCAGTACTTC. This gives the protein CASSLAASGGTGWQYF.

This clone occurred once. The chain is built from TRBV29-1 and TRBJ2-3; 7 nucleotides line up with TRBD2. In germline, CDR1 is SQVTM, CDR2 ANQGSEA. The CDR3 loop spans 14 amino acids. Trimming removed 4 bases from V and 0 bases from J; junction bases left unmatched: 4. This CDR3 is CSVAGLGSTDTQYF. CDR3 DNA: TGCAGCGTTGCAGGACTAGGAAGCACAGATACGCAGTATTTT.

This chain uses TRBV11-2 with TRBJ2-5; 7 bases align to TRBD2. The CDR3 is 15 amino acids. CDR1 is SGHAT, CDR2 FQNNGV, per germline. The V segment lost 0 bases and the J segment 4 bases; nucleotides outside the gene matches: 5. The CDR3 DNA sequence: TGTGCCAGCAGCTTAGATCACGGGGGGTTAGAGACCCAGTACTTC. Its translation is CASSLDHGGLETQYF.

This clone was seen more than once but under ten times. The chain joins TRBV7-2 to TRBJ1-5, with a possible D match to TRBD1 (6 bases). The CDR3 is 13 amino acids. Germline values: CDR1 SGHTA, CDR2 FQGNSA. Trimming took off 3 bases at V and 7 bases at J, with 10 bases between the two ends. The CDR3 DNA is TGTGCCAGCAGCTTCAGGGGCCAACAGCCCCAGCATTTT. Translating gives CASSFRGQQPQHF.

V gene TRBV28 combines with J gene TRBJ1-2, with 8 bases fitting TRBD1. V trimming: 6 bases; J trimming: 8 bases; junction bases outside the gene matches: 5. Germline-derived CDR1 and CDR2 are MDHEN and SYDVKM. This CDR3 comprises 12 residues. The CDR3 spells CASRQGALGYTF. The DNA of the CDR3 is TGTGCCAGCAGGCAGGGGGCGCTAGGCTACACCTTC.

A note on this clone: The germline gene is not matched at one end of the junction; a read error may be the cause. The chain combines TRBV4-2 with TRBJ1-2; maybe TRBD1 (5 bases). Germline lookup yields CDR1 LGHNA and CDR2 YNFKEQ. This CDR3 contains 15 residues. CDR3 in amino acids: CASSQTDREHYGYAF. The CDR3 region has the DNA TGTGCCAGCAGCCAGACAGATCGGGAGCACTATGGCTACGCCTTC.

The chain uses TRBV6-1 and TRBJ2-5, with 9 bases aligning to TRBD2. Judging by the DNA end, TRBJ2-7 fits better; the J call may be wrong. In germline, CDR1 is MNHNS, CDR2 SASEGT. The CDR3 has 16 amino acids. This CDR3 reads CASSAGRGGGRNEQYF. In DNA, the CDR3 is TGTGCCAGCAGTGCGGGCCGCGGGGGGGGCCGAAACGAGCAGTACTTC.

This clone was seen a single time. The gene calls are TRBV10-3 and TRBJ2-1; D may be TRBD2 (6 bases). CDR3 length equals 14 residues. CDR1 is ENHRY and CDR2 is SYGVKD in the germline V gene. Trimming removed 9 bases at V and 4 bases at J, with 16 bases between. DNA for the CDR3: TGTGCCATTCAAACGACGAGCGGGTACAATGAGCAGTTCTTC. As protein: CAIQTTSGYNEQFF.

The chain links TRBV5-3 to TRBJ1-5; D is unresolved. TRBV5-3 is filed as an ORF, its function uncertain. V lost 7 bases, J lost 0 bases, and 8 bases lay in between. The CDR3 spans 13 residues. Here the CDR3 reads CARYTTSNQPQHF. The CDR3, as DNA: TGTGCCAGATACACCACTAGCAATCAGCCCCAGCATTTT.

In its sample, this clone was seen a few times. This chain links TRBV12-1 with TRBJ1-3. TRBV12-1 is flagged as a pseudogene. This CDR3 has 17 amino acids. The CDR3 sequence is CASSFVVWQGRRDTIYF. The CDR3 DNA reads TGTGCCAGCAGCTTTGTAGTGTGGCAGGGACGGAGGGACACCATATATTTT.

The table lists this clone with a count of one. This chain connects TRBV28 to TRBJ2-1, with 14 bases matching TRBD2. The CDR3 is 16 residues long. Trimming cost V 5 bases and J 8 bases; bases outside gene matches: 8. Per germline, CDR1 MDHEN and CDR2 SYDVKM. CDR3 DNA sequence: TGTGCCAGCAGTATAGCCGGGACTAGCGGGAGCTATGAGCAGTTCTTC. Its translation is CASSIAGTSGSYEQFF.

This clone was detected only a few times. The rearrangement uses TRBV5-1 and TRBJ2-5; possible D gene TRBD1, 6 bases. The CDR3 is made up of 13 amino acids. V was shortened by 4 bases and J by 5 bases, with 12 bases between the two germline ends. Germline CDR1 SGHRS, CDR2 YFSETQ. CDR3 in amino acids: CASSPGHVETQYF. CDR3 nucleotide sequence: TGCGCCAGCAGCCCGGGACATGTGGAGACCCAGTACTTC. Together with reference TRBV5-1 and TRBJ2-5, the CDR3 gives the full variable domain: KAGVTQTPRYLIKTRGQQVTLSCSPISGHRSVSWYQQTPGQGLQFLFEYFSETQRNKGNFPGRFSGRQFSNSRSEMNVSTLELGDSALYLCASSPGHVETQYFGPGTRLLVL.

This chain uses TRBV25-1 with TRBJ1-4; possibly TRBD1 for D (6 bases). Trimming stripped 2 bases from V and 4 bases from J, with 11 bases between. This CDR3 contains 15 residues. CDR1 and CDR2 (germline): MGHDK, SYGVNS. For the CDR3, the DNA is TGTGCCAGCAGTGAACCGAACAGGGATAATGAAAAACTGTTTTTT. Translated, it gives CASSEPNRDNEKLFF.

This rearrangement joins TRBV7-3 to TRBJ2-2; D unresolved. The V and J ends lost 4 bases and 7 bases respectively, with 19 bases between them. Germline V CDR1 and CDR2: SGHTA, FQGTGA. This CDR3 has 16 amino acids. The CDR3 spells CASSSFPRSFHGELFF. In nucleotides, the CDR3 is TGTGCCAGCAGCTCTTTCCCTAGGTCATTCCACGGGGAGCTGTTTTTT.

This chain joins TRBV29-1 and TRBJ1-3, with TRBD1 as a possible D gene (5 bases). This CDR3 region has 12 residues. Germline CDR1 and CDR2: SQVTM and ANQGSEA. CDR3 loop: CAQQESGNTIYF. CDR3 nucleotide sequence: TGCGCGCAACAGGAGTCGGGAAACACCATATATTTT.

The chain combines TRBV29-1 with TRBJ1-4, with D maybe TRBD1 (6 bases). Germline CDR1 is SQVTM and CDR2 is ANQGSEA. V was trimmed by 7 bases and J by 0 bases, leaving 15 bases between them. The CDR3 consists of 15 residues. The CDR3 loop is CSARRTDSTNEKLFF. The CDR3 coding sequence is TGCAGCGCACGACGGACAGATTCAACTAATGAAAAACTGTTTTTT.

For the CDR3, the DNA is TGTGCCAGCAGCCAAGAATCGGGTGAAGCTTTCTTT. Translated: CASSQESGEAFF. This chain links TRBV4-2 with TRBJ1-1; no firm D call. The CDR3 sequence is 12 residues long. V lost 0 bases and J lost 7, with 6 bases in between. CDR1 is LGHNA and CDR2 is YNFKEQ in the germline V gene.

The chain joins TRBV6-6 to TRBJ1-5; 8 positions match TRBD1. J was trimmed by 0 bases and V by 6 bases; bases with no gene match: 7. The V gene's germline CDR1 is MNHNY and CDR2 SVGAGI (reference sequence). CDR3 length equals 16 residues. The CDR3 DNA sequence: TGTGCCAGCAGCCCGCCACAGGGGGGTAGCAATCAGCCCCAGCATTTT. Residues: CASSPPQGGSNQPQHF.